What follows are 4 T cell receptor beta chains derived from one specimen sequenced in a study of metastatic and nonmetastatic thyroid tumors. Each patient went into thyroid surgery without having received any treatment. TCRdb re-called the PCR reads through MiXCR. Found here are about 69,000 clones, 14% of them singletons; the top ten hold more than 6.5%. The sequencing input was blood. The receptors shown here come from a male donor with papillary thyroid cancer or a benign thyroid nodule (not recorded which). Some clones in this sample may be carry-over from other donors' samples.

The table lists this clone with many counts. The chain carries TRBV28 and TRBJ2-7, with 8 bases lining up with TRBD1. The length of the CDR3 is 12 residues. The V segment lost 5 bases and the J segment 4 bases; nucleotides outside the gene matches: 1. Germline CDR1 and CDR2: MDHEN and SYDVKM. The DNA of the CDR3 is TGTGCCAGCAGTCAGGGGGCGTACGAGCAGTACTTC. This encodes CASSQGAYEQYF.

This clone was recorded at least ten times. V and J are TRBV5-1 and TRBJ1-5; D is undetermined. CDR3 length: 15 amino acids. CDR1 is SGHRS, CDR2 YFSETQ, per germline. Trimming left V 4 bases short and J 3 bases short, with 14 bases between. The CDR3 sequence: CASSANGSNNQPQHF. DNA of the CDR3: TGCGCCAGCAGCGCTAACGGGTCGAACAATCAGCCCCAGCATTTT.

This clone was found many times. The chain uses TRBV13 and TRBJ2-2; 11 bases are a match to TRBD1. The CDR3 contains 16 residues. The V gene's germline CDR1 is PRHDT and CDR2 FYEKMQ (reference sequence). Losses at the gene ends were 5 bases for V and 6 bases for J; bases not matched to a gene: 8. CDR3 loop: CASSPDRGRLAGELFF. The CDR3 DNA sequence: TGTGCCAGCAGCCCGGACAGGGGGCGGTTAGCCGGGGAGCTGTTTTTT.

At least ten counts were recorded for this clone. V and J are TRBV7-9 and TRBJ2-5; D tentatively fits TRBD1 or TRBD2 (5 bases each). Germline V gene lookup returns CDR1 SEHNR and CDR2 FQNEAQ (reference sequence). The CDR3 totals 14 residues. Trimming removed 7 bases from V and 4 bases from J, with 16 bases in between. CDR3 amino acids: CASTFGTSLETQYF. CDR3 bases: TGTGCCAGCACCTTCGGGACGTCACTAGAGACCCAGTACTTC.